This is a list of T cell receptor beta chains from one sample in a study of a mutant IDH1 vaccine in newly diagnosed glioma. Using immunoSEQ multiplex PCR, the repertoire was profiled, and TCRdb retains in-frame clones only, with some absent. The sample yields about 51,000 clones, about 80% seen once. Sequenced material: PBMCs, taken from a glioma patient treated with radiotherapy, temozolomide or both. Receptors were obtained from a woman aged 40 to 49 with glioma. The CDR3 runs from the conserved cysteine through the conserved F or W. Each record gives: clone size, D gene, V gene, J gene, CDR3 protein, CDR3 DNA. D genes are given only for firm matches. A row's size may be missing; if present it is once, few, many or a size class.

abundance: NA
d_gene: NA
v_gene: TRBV18
j_gene: TRBJ2-6
CDR3aa: CASSPARPNSGANVLTF
CDR3nt: TGTGCCAGCTCACCCGCCCGGCCCAACTCTGGGGCCAACGTCCTGACTTTC

abundance: few
d_gene: NA
v_gene: TRBV25-1
j_gene: TRBJ2-2
CDR3aa: CASSESGDAGELFF
CDR3nt: TGTGCCAGCAGTGAATCTGGGGATGCCGGGGAGCTGTTTTTT

abundance: NA
d_gene: NA
v_gene: TRBV29-1
j_gene: TRBJ1-2
CDR3aa: CSVVERANPNYGYTF
CDR3nt: TGCAGCGTTGTTGAAAGGGCCAACCCTAATTATGGCTACACCTTC

abundance: NA
d_gene: NA
v_gene: TRBV6-1
j_gene: TRBJ1-2
CDR3aa: CASIPTALALGYTF
CDR3nt: TGTGCCAGCATCCCGACGGCTCTTGCTCTGGGCTACACCTTC

abundance: NA
d_gene: NA
v_gene: TRBV2
j_gene: TRBJ1-5
CDR3aa: CASTGGAHQPQHF
CDR3nt: TGTGCCAGCACGGGGGGGGCACACCAGCCCCAGCATTTT

abundance: NA
d_gene: TRBD1
v_gene: TRBV19
j_gene: TRBJ1-1
CDR3aa: CASSITPGQGNTEAFF
CDR3nt: TGTGCCAGTAGTATAACCCCCGGACAGGGGAACACTGAAGCTTTCTTT

abundance: few
d_gene: TRBD1
v_gene: TRBV6-1
j_gene: TRBJ1-1
CDR3aa: CASNTGVGTEAFF
CDR3nt: TGTGCCAGCAACACAGGGGTAGGGACTGAAGCTTTCTTT

abundance: NA
d_gene: NA
v_gene: TRBV7-9
j_gene: TRBJ2-7
CDR3aa: CASSLHEQYF
CDR3nt: TGTGCCAGCAGCTTACACGAGCAGTACTTC

abundance: NA
d_gene: NA
v_gene: TRBV28
j_gene: TRBJ1-5
CDR3aa: CASTDGWPQHF
CDR3nt: TGTGCCAGCACCGATGGGTGGCCCCAGCATTTT

abundance: NA
d_gene: TRBD1
v_gene: TRBV27
j_gene: TRBJ1-2
CDR3aa: CASSLEAGGTGYTF
CDR3nt: TGTGCCAGCAGTTTGGAGGCAGGGGGGACTGGCTACACCTTC

abundance: NA
d_gene: TRBD1
v_gene: TRBV27
j_gene: TRBJ2-7
CDR3aa: CASSPGQTGSYEQYF
CDR3nt: TGTGCCAGCAGCCCGGGACAGACGGGCTCCTACGAGCAGTACTTC

abundance: NA
d_gene: NA
v_gene: TRBV5-1
j_gene: TRBJ1-6
CDR3aa: CASSLEGSTSPLHF
CDR3nt: TGCGCCAGCAGCTTGGAGGGCAGCACGTCACCCCTCCACTTT

abundance: few
d_gene: TRBD1
v_gene: TRBV9
j_gene: TRBJ2-7
CDR3aa: CASSSLPGTGREQYF
CDR3nt: TGTGCCAGCAGCAGCCTCCCGGGGACAGGGAGGGAGCAGTACTTC

abundance: once
d_gene: TRBD1
v_gene: TRBV18
j_gene: TRBJ2-3
CDR3aa: CASSPQQGADTQYF
CDR3nt: TGTGCCAGCTCACCACAACAGGGGGCAGATACGCAGTATTTT

abundance: NA
d_gene: TRBD2
v_gene: TRBV6-5
j_gene: TRBJ2-5
CDR3aa: CASSWTSGGATETQYF
CDR3nt: TGTGCCAGCAGTTGGACTAGCGGGGGGGCCACGGAGACCCAGTACTTC

abundance: NA
d_gene: NA
v_gene: TRBV25-1
j_gene: TRBJ1-4
CDR3aa: CASSGGNEKLFF
CDR3nt: TGTGCCAGCAGTGGGGGGAATGAAAAACTGTTTTTT

abundance: NA
d_gene: NA
v_gene: TRBV10-2
j_gene: TRBJ1-6
CDR3aa: CASSEGLWNSPLHF
CDR3nt: TGCGCCAGCAGTGAGGGGTTATGGAATTCACCCCTCCACTTT

abundance: NA
d_gene: NA
v_gene: TRBV6-1
j_gene: TRBJ2-6
CDR3aa: CASSEDSSGANVLTF
CDR3nt: TGTGCCAGCAGTGAAGACAGCTCTGGGGCCAACGTCCTGACTTTC

abundance: NA
d_gene: NA
v_gene: TRBV6-5
j_gene: TRBJ1-2
CDR3aa: CASSYGSYGYTF
CDR3nt: TGTGCCAGCAGTTATGGGAGCTATGGCTACACCTTC

abundance: NA
d_gene: NA
v_gene: TRBV19
j_gene: TRBJ1-4
CDR3aa: CASSILFGGRGNEKLFF
CDR3nt: TGTGCCAGTAGTATTCTATTCGGGGGTCGCGGTAATGAAAAACTGTTTTTT